This T cell receptor beta chain was sequenced in a study of blood T cell repertoires in COVID-19. About the research overall: T cells, B-cell-depleted T cells, or PBMCs supplied cDNA or gDNA.

Trimming took 4 bases from V and 3 from J; bases not matched to a gene: 6. The CDR3 covers 14 residues. Looked up from germline, CDR1 is SGDLS and CDR2 is YYNGEE. The repertoire was sequenced with immunoSEQ multiplex PCR; TCRdb's copy has only in-frame clones and lacks some. Of approximately 33,000 clones in the sample, 70% to 90% are singletons; the top ten hold around a fifth. The chain has TRBV9 and TRBJ2-7, with TRBD1 matching over 8 bases. The specimen was peripheral blood. This clonotype was obtained from a man aged 65-85 years with acute or convalescent COVID-19. CDR3 sequence reads: CASSKGTGDYEQYF. CDR3 sequence (DNA): TGTGCCAGCAGCAAGGGGACAGGAGACTACGAGCAGTACTTC.